This T cell receptor beta chain was identified in a study of cytomegalovirus exposure and HLA in healthy donors. With 60 Vbeta and 13 Jbeta primers, the PCR was carried out. Sequenced by immunoSEQ multiplex PCR; TCRdb stores in-frame clones only, minus some. Among a few hundred thousand clones listed, 82% were seen once. The CDR3 has 17 amino acids. Looked up from germline, CDR1 is SGHNT and CDR2 is YYREEE (reference sequence). Trimming stripped 4 bases from V and 2 bases from J, with 16 bases between. The TCR sequence derives from a woman aged 35 to 49 in good health and CMV-seronegative. The specimen was PBMCs. The rearrangement links TRBV5-4 to TRBJ2-6, with D possibly matching TRBD1 (5 bases). The CDR3 loop reads CASSATDYAAGANVLTF. The CDR3 bases are TGTGCCAGCAGCGCGACAGATTATGCTGCTGGGGCCAACGTCCTGACTTTC. The whole variable domain, filled in from reference TRBV5-4 and TRBJ2-6, reads ETGVTQSPTHLIKTRGQQVTLRCSSQSGHNTVSWYQQALGQGPQFIFQYYREEENGRGNFPPRFSGLQFPNYSSELNVNALELDDSALYLCASSATDYAAGANVLTFGAGSRLTVL.